The rows below give T cell receptor beta chains drawn from one sample of a study of PD-1 blockade in classical Hodgkin lymphoma. Assay: immunoSEQ multiplex PCR; the TCRdb copy retains only in-frame clones and omits some. The sample shows 100,000 or so clones, around 89% of them seen only once. The sample in question was peripheral blood mononuclear cells (PBMCs), obtained before the second cycle of nivolumab. These receptor sequences come from a human donor with classical Hodgkin lymphoma. Each CDR3 is given with its conserved first and last residue. The D gene is left open where the match is weak. Some rows have no size entry. The others give once, few or many, or a class for an expanded clone.

J gene | D gene | clone size | CDR3 length | V gene | CDR3 DNA | CDR3 protein
TRBJ2-7 | - | - | 14 | TRBV9 | TGTGCCAGCAGCGTAGCTGAGGGATCCTACGAGCAGTACTTC | CASSVAEGSYEQYF
TRBJ1-1 | - | - | 12 | TRBV7-6 | TGTGCCAGCAGCGTTGGGGCACATGAAGCTTTCTTT | CASSVGAHEAFF
TRBJ2-7 | - | - | 16 | TRBV7-2 | TGTGCCAGCAGCTCACATAGGCCCCTAGCCCCTACCGAGCAGTACTTC | CASSSHRPLAPTEQYF
TRBJ2-2 | - | - | 16 | TRBV30 | TGTGCCTGGAGACCACGGGGGAGGCAGGACACCGGGGAGCTGTTTTTT | CAWRPRGRQDTGELFF
TRBJ2-4 | TRBD2 | - | 17 | TRBV15 | TGTGCCACCAGCAGATCGGGGGGAAGCCTAGCCAAAAACATTCAGTACTTC | CATSRSGGSLAKNIQYF
TRBJ1-1 | - | - | 14 | TRBV28 | TGTGCCAGCAGTTTATTGGGGGGAGGCACTGAAGCTTTCTTT | CASSLLGGGTEAFF
TRBJ2-1 | - | - | 13 | TRBV11-3 | TGTGCCAGCAGTCGTAACTCCTACAATGAGCAGTTCTTC | CASSRNSYNEQFF
TRBJ2-4 | - | - | 17 | TRBV11-2 | TGTGCCAGCAGCTTAGATGGAGGGATAGGTGCCAAAAACATTCAGTACTTC | CASSLDGGIGAKNIQYF
TRBJ2-1 | - | - | 16 | TRBV4-1 | TGCGCCAGCAGCCAAGAGTACAGCAATAAGTACAATGAGCAGTTCTTC | CASSQEYSNKYNEQFF
TRBJ2-2 | - | - | 14 | TRBV7-2 | TGTGCCAGCAGCTTAGCCAGCGCCACCGGGGAGCTGTTTTTT | CASSLASATGELFF
TRBJ1-5 | TRBD1 | - | 14 | TRBV7-3 | TGTGCCAGCAGCTCGCGACAGGGTTGGCAGCCCCAGCATTTT | CASSSRQGWQPQHF
TRBJ2-5 | TRBD2 | - | 14 | TRBV29-1 | TGCAGCGTTGAACAACTAGCGGCCCAAGAGACCCAGTACTTC | CSVEQLAAQETQYF
TRBJ1-4 | TRBD1 | - | 15 | TRBV6-5 | TGTGCCAGCAGTCGACGGGACAGGGGGAGTGAAAAACTGTTTTTT | CASSRRDRGSEKLFF
TRBJ1-2 | - | - | 14 | TRBV11-2 | TGTGCCAGCAGCTGGTACAGGGTAACCAGCGGCTACACCTTC | CASSWYRVTSGYTF
TRBJ2-2 | - | few | 14 | TRBV9 | TGTGCCAGCACTAAAACCGGGAACACCGGGGAGCTGTTTTTT | CASTKTGNTGELFF
TRBJ1-1 | - | - | 14 | TRBV7-9 | TGTGCCAGCAGCTTAGGGCAGACGAGGACTGAAGCTTTCTTT | CASSLGQTRTEAFF
TRBJ1-5 | TRBD1 | - | 15 | TRBV28 | TGTGCCAGCAGTTTAGGACAGGGGTATTATCAGCCCCAGCATTTT | CASSLGQGYYQPQHF
TRBJ1-5 | TRBD1 | - | 13 | TRBV7-2 | TGTGCCAGCAGCGCGACAGGGAATCAGCCCCAGCATTTT | CASSATGNQPQHF
TRBJ2-2 | - | - | 13 | TRBV13 | TGTGCCAGCAGCTTAGGCCGAGTAGGGGAGCTGTTTTTT | CASSLGRVGELFF
TRBJ1-4 | - | - | 14 | TRBV5-6 | TGTGCCAGCGCCCCGGGGTTAACTAATGAAAAACTGTTTTTT | CASAPGLTNEKLFF
TRBJ1-4 | - | - | 15 | TRBV6-5 | TGTGCCAGCAGTAGACAACCGACAGAGAATGAAAAACTGTTTTTT | CASSRQPTENEKLFF
TRBJ1-2 | - | - | 14 | TRBV11-2 | TGTGCCAGCAGCTTAGACTTTTTGCGGAGCGGCTACACCTTC | CASSLDFLRSGYTF
TRBJ2-5 | - | - | 14 | TRBV5-1 | TGCGCCAGCAGCTTGGGCCGGTTACAAGAGACCCAGTACTTC | CASSLGRLQETQYF
TRBJ2-7 | - | - | 12 | TRBV6-1 | TGTGCCAGCACGGACGGCCCCTACGAGCAGTACTTC | CASTDGPYEQYF
TRBJ2-1 | - | - | 12 | TRBV15 | TGTGCCACCAGCTTGGCAAACAATGAGCAGTTCTTC | CATSLANNEQFF
TRBJ2-5 | TRBD2 | - | 15 | TRBV9 | TGTGCCAGCAGCGACCACGGGGGGACCCAAGAGACCCAGTACTTC | CASSDHGGTQETQYF
TRBJ1-1 | - | - | 14 | TRBV7-9 | TGTGCCAGCAGCTCCATCCGGGGGAGGGCTGAAGCTTTCTTT | CASSSIRGRAEAFF
TRBJ1-5 | - | once | 13 | TRBV28 | TGTGCCAGCAGTTTAAGGGGGTATCAGCCCCAGCATTTT | CASSLRGYQPQHF
TRBJ1-2 | - | - | 16 | TRBV7-8 | TGTGCCAGCAGCTTAGCCCGAGCCGCCGCTAGAGATGGCTACACCTTC | CASSLARAAARDGYTF
TRBJ2-3 | - | once | 15 | TRBV6-5 | TGTGCCAGCAGTTACCACAATTTTCGCACAGATACGCAGTATTTT | CASSYHNFRTDTQYF
TRBJ2-2 | - | - | 13 | TRBV5-1 | TGCGCCAGCAGCTTGGTAGATCCCGGGGAGCTGTTTTTT | CASSLVDPGELFF
TRBJ1-1 | - | - | 17 | TRBV9 | TGTGCCAGCAGCGCCTTTCCCCCGGGGGATCTAAACACTGAAGCTTTCTTT | CASSAFPPGDLNTEAFF
TRBJ1-2 | - | - | 14 | TRBV7-3 | TGTGCCAGCAGCTTTTCTTCAGAATCTGGTGGCTACACCTTC | CASSFSSESGGYTF
TRBJ1-2 | TRBD1 | few | 14 | TRBV6-5 | TGTGCCAGCAGTCCAGACAGGGGGTACTATGGCTACACCTTC | CASSPDRGYYGYTF
TRBJ2-6 | - | - | 15 | TRBV15 | TGTGCCACCAGCAGAGACAACTCTGGGGCCAACGTCCTGACTTTC | CATSRDNSGANVLTF
TRBJ2-7 | TRBD2 | - | 18 | TRBV9 | TGTGCCAGCAGCGGGCCAATTAGCGGGGGGGCTGTCTCTCGGGAGCAGTACTTC | CASSGPISGGAVSREQYF
TRBJ1-3 | TRBD1 | medium-sized | 14 | TRBV19 | TGTGCCAGTAGGGGACAGCCTGGGGAAAACACCATATATTTT | CASRGQPGENTIYF
TRBJ2-3 | - | - | 14 | TRBV6-1 | TGTGCCAGCAGGCGACAGTTGATCACAGATACGCAGTATTTT | CASRRQLITDTQYF
TRBJ2-2 | - | - | 15 | TRBV29-1 | TGCAGCGTTGAAGGTCCGGGGTTGAACACCGGGGAGCTGTTTTTT | CSVEGPGLNTGELFF
TRBJ2-7 | TRBD1 | - | 16 | TRBV19 | TGTGCCAGTAGTACCCCCGGGACAGGGGGCGGGTACGAGCAGTACTTC | CASSTPGTGGGYEQYF